This T cell receptor beta chain stems from a study of blood T cell repertoires in COVID-19. Study information: There were acute and convalescent COVID-19 samples, and they came from the United States, Italy and Spain. PBMCs, B-cell-depleted T cells, or T cells were the source of the cDNA or gDNA that made up the material.

By proportion, this clone is medium-sized. The V segment lost 1 base and the J segment 0 bases; nucleotides outside the gene matches: 12. The CDR3 has 20 amino acids. CDR1 is PRHDT, CDR2 FYEKMQ, per germline (reference sequence). Per the original data handling: The assay estimated nucleated cells by amplifying reference gene primers. The protocol was immunoSEQ multiplex PCR, while the TCRdb copy is restricted to in-frame clones and leaves out a portion. V, J and clone size were drawn from that table, and D and trimming were deduced from the DNA. This sample has 40,000 to 50,000 clones, with about 88% found just once.

The source material was peripheral blood. This TCR was sampled from a man aged 50 or older with active COVID-19. The chain couples TRBV13 to TRBJ2-2; 9 bases match TRBD2. This chain's CDR3 is CASSLVENSGGPTNTGELFF. The CDR3 DNA follows: TGTGCCAGCAGCTTAGTTGAAAATAGCGGGGGTCCAACGAACACCGGGGAGCTGTTTTTT.